This TCR beta chain was identified in a study of blood T cell repertoires in COVID-19. Study in general: The United States, Italy and Spain were the sources of the acute and convalescent COVID-19 samples. Nucleic acid was either cDNA or gDNA, and it came from T cells, B-cell-depleted T cells, or PBMCs.

Original analysis: Reference gene primers were amplified, and this amplification served to estimate nucleated cell counts. The method was immunoSEQ multiplex PCR; TCRdb's version includes in-frame clones alone and lacks a portion of them. Clone size and V and J calls were adopted from that table, with D and trimming inferred from the DNA. The profile covers roughly 430,000 clones, with 88% appearing a single time and about 2.1% taken by the ten largest. The germline V gene has CDR1 MNHNY and CDR2 SVGAGI (reference sequence). V was clipped by 8 bases and J by 0 bases; unmatched bases: 7. The length of the CDR3 is 14 residues.

The sequencing input was PBMCs or T cells enriched from blood (not recorded which). The rearrangement links TRBV6-6 to TRBJ2-7; 7 nucleotides line up with TRBD2. The TCR originated in a middle-aged woman with acute COVID-19. As DNA, the CDR3 is TGTGCCAGCGGGAGGGACTTTAGCTCCTACGAGCAGTACTTC. It yields the protein CASGRDFSSYEQYF.